This T cell receptor (beta chain) was profiled in a study of shared clonotypes between healthy human individuals. Study-level background: Researchers assigned three CD4 naive, three CD4 memory, two CD8 naive and one CD8 memory plate to each donor.

Deletions cut 3 bases from V and 3 bases from J, with 6 bases between. The CDR3 has 12 residues. Germline CDR1 and CDR2: SGHTA and FQGNSA. Naive CD8 cells, CD45RO-negative and positively selected for CCR7, excluded terminally differentiated effector memory CD45RA+ cells. General study results and limits: Roughly 5% of naive CD4 clonotypes were shared across several donors.

As for this clone: Antigen unknown.

Each subset's genomic DNA was shared equally among a number of immunoSEQ plates. Data came from immunoSEQ multiplex PCR; TCRdb stores just in-frame clones and leaves some out. The sample contains about 2.1 million clones, under 95% of which appear only once. V gene TRBV7-2 combines with J gene TRBJ2-7, with D perhaps matching TRBD1 (5 bases). The TCR was taken from a man aged 18-30 years in good health. Some clones in this sample may be carry-over from other donors' samples. The sample comprised naive CD8+ T cells from PBMCs. CDR3 nucleotides: TGTGCCAGCAGCTTCACAGGCTACGAGCAGTACTTC. Its translation: CASSFTGYEQYF.